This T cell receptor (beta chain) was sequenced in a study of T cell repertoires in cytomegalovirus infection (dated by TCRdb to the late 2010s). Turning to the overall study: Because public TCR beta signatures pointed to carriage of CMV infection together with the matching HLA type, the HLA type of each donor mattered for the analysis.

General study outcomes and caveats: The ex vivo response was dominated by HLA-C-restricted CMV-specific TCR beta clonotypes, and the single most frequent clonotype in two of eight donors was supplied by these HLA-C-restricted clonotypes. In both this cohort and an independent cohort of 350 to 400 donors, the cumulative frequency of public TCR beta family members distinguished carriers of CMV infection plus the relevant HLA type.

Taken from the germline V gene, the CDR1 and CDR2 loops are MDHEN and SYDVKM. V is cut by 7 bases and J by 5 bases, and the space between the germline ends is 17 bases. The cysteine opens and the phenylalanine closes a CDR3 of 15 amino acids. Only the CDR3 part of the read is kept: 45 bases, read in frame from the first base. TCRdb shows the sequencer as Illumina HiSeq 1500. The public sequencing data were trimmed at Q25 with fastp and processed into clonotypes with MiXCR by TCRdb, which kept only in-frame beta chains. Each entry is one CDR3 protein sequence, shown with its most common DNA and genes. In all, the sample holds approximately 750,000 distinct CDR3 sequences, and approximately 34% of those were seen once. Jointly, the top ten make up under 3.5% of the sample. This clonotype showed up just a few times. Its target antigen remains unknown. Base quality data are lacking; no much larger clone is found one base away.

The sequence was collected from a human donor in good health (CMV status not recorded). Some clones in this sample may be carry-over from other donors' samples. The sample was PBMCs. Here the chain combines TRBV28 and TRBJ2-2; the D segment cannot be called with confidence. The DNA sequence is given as TGTGCCAGCACCCCTATGGGTCAAGGAACCGGGGAGCTGTTTTTT. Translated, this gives CASTPMGQGTGELFF.